The next 3 T cell receptor beta chains were all read from a single sample in a study of shared clonotypes between healthy human individuals. Generated by immunoSEQ multiplex PCR, the TCRdb table keeps only in-frame clones and is missing some. The repertoire has approximately 940,000 clones, less than 85% of them found once; the top ten carry about 1.5%. The specimen was memory CD4+ T cells sorted from blood. Subset in this sample: CD45RA-negative fraction. Source of these receptors: a man younger than 30 in good health.

This clone was found once. DNA for the CDR3: TGCGCCAGCAGCCAAGAATCATCGGCAGGGCAGTACTTC. Translation: CASSQESSAGQYF. The chain carries TRBV4-3 and TRBJ2-4; maybe TRBD1 (5 bases). The V end was cut by 0 bases, the J end by 13 bases, with 13 bases between. Germline lookup yields CDR1 LGHNA and CDR2 YSLEER. The CDR3 runs 13 residues.

This chain connects TRBV18 to TRBJ2-3; TRBD1 aligns across 7 bases. The germline CDR1 and CDR2 sequences are KGHSH and LQKENI. The CDR3 spans 14 residues. Trimming at V came to 4 bases and at J to 4 bases, leaving 5 bases not matched to a gene. CDR3 region: CASSLGTVPDTQYF. DNA for the CDR3: TGTGCCAGCTCACTCGGGACAGTTCCAGATACGCAGTATTTT.

The CDR3: CASSPPPRETQYF. CDR3 DNA sequence: TGTGCCAGCTCACCACCACCCAGAGAGACCCAGTACTTC. V is TRBV18 and J is TRBJ2-5; D uncertain. The CDR3 spans 13 residues. Germline CDR1 KGHSH, CDR2 LQKENI. V lost 0 bases, J lost 4 bases, and 6 bases lay in between.